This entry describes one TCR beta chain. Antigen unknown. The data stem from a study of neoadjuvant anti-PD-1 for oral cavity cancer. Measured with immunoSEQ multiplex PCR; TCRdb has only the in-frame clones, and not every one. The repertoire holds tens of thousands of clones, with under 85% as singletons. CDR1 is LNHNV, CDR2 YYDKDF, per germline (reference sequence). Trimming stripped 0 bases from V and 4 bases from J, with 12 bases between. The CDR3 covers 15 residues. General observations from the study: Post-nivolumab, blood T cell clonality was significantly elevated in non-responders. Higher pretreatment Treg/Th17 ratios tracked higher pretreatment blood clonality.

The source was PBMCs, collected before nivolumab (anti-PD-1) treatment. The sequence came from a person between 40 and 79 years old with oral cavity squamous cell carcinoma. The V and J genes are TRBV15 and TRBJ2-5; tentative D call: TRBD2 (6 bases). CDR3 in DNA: TGTGCCACCAGCAGAGACCTAGCGCTAGGAGAGACCCAGTACTTC. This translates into CATSRDLALGETQYF.